Presented here are 10 T cell receptor beta chains from one specimen sequenced in a study of early T cells in non-severe SARS-CoV-2 infection. In TCRdb, the 5' RACE reads were re-called with MiXCR into one record per CDR3 protein. Here the sample spans 30,000 to 45,000 distinct CDR3 sequences, about 5.3% being singletons. Material: whole blood. Every receptor here comes from an adult who was a healthcare worker with PCR-confirmed SARS-CoV-2 infection or an uninfected control (not recorded which).

This clonotype was picked up many times. The rearrangement uses TRBV24-1 and TRBJ1-2, with D unresolved. V was pared by 1 base and J by 2 bases, with 10 bases between. CDR1 is KGHDR, CDR2 SFDVKD, per germline. This CDR3 spans 15 amino acids. As DNA, the CDR3 is TGTGCCACCAGTGATTTCTCGTCTGGAAACTATGGCTACACCTTC. Translating it yields CATSDFSSGNYGYTF.

This clonotype was counted many times. The chain links TRBV19 to TRBJ1-1; TRBD1 might be the D (5 bases). Per germline, CDR1 LNHDA and CDR2 SQIVND (reference sequence). V was cut by 3 bases and J by 0 bases, with 14 bases left in between. The CDR3 spans 16 residues. The CDR3 DNA is TGTGCCAGTAGTATGTCTCAGGGACGGATGAACACTGAAGCTTTCTTT. Protein product: CASSMSQGRMNTEAFF.

This clonotype was counted only a few times. J is TRBJ2-7 and V is TRBV4-1, with TRBD1 identical over 7 bases. The junction had 3 bases not matched to a gene; V was cut back by 1 base and J by 0 bases. The germline CDR1 and CDR2 sequences are MGHRA and YSYEKL. This CDR3 spans 15 amino acids. The DNA for the CDR3 is TGCGCCAGCAGCCAAGTGGGGACAGCCTCCTACGAGCAGTACTTC. Its translation: CASSQVGTASYEQYF.

This clonotype was observed at least ten times. The V call is TRBV2, the J call TRBJ2-1, with D unclear. The CDR3 totals 13 residues. V was cut by 3 bases and J by 5 bases, with 8 bases left in between. The germline gives CDR1 SNHLY, CDR2 FYNNEI. CDR3 region: CASSDGTNNEQFF. The CDR3 coding sequence is TGTGCCAGCAGTGATGGAACGAACAATGAGCAGTTCTTC.

This clonotype occurred many times. The chain carries TRBV12-3 or TRBV12-4 and TRBJ2-3; 8 bases line up with TRBD2. The CDR3 contains 14 residues. J was trimmed by 4 bases and V by 8 bases; bases with no gene match: 8. This CDR3 reads CASEVSGTSDTQYF. The CDR3 nucleotides are TGTGCCAGCGAGGTTAGCGGGACCTCAGATACGCAGTATTTT.

The chain is built from TRBV7-3 and TRBJ2-2; 7 nucleotides match TRBD1. J was trimmed by 4 bases and V by 2 bases; bases with no gene match: 4. Germline lookup yields CDR1 SGHTA and CDR2 FQGTGA. The CDR3 extends over 15 amino acids. CDR3 coding DNA: TGTGCCAGCAGCTTACTGGCAGGGGGCACCGGGGAGCTGTTTTTT. Translating it yields CASSLLAGGTGELFF.

This chain joins TRBV7-9 and TRBJ2-3; tentative D call: TRBD1 (6 bases). In germline, CDR1 is SEHNR, CDR2 FQNEAQ (reference sequence). The CDR3 spans 13 residues. V lost 9 bases and J lost 1, with 11 bases in between. DNA for the CDR3: TGTGCCAGAGGTGGGGGCGGCACAGATACGCAGTATTTT. Protein sequence: CARGGGGTDTQYF.

This clonotype was detected many times. This chain connects TRBV10-3 to TRBJ1-1; a weak D match, TRBD1 (5 bases). The ends were cut back, 6 bases at V and 1 base at J, with 9 bases in the middle. This CDR3 is built from 13 residues. Germline V gives CDR1 ENHRY, CDR2 SYGVKD. CDR3 coding DNA: TGTGCCATCAGCCAGACAGAGAACACTGAAGCTTTCTTT. This gives the protein CAISQTENTEAFF.

Ten or more counts support this clonotype. The chain is built from TRBV30 and TRBJ1-2; TRBD1 matches 8 bases. The CDR3 spans 13 residues. With 5 bases clipped from V and 4 bases from J, the junction kept 6 bases outside the gene matches. Germline lookup yields CDR1 GTSNPN and CDR2 SVGIG (reference sequence). The CDR3 nucleotides are TGTGCCTGGCGACAGGGGCCCAGCTATGGCTACACCTTC. Protein sequence: CAWRQGPSYGYTF.

The gene calls are TRBV7-3 and TRBJ2-5, with TRBD2 identical over 11 bases. The CDR3 sequence is 16 residues long. After removal of 1 base from V and 3 bases from J, the junction contained 4 bases not matched to a gene. CDR1 and CDR2 from the germline V gene are SGHTA and FQGTGA. CDR3 in amino acids: CASSLSGSGREETQYF. The CDR3 region has the DNA TGTGCCAGCAGCTTAAGCGGTAGCGGGAGGGAAGAGACCCAGTACTTC. The full variable domain, completed using reference TRBV7-3 and TRBJ2-5, is GAGVSQTPSNKVTEKGKYVELRCDPISGHTALYWYRQSLGQGPEFLIYFQGTGAADDSGLPNDRFFAVRPEGSVSTLKIQRTERGDSAVYLCASSLSGSGREETQYFGPGTRLLVL.